This T cell receptor beta chain appears in the sequencing data of a study of PD-1 blockade in classical Hodgkin lymphoma. Measured with immunoSEQ multiplex PCR; TCRdb has only the in-frame clones, and not every one. Here the sample spans around 45,000 clones, around nine tenths being singletons. The CDR3 contains 13 residues. Germline-derived CDR1 and CDR2 are MDHEN and SYDVKM. V lost 10 bases and J 10 bases, leaving 17 bases between the germline ends. Exposure to brentuximab vedotin varied, and each patient had relapsed following autologous stem cell transplantation. Here the sequenced sample was peripheral blood mononuclear cells (PBMCs), taken at baseline. The TCR sequence derives from a human donor with classical Hodgkin lymphoma. J is TRBJ1-6 and V is TRBV28, with D perhaps TRBD1 (6 bases). Here the CDR3 DNA reads TGTGCCACCATCCCCCAGGGGCCCTCACCCCTCCACTTT. This gives the protein CATIPQGPSPLHF. The variable domain in full, with the rest retrieved from reference TRBV28 and TRBJ1-6, is DVKVTQSSRYLVKRTGEKVFLECVQDMDHENMFWYRQDPGLGLRLIYFSYDVKMKEKGDIPEGYSVSREKKERFSLILESASTNQTSMYLCATIPQGPSPLHFGNGTRLTVT.